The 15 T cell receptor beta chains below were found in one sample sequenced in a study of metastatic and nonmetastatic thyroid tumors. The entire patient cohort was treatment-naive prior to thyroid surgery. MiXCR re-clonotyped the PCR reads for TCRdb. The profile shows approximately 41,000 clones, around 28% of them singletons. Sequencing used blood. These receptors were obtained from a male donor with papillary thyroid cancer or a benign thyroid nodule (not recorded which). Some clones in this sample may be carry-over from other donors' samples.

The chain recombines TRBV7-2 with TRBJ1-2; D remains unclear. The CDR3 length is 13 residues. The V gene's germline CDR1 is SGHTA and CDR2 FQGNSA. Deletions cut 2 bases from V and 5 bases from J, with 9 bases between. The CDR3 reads CASSLSRVYGYTF. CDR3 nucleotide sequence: TGTGCCAGCAGCTTAAGTAGAGTATATGGCTACACCTTC.

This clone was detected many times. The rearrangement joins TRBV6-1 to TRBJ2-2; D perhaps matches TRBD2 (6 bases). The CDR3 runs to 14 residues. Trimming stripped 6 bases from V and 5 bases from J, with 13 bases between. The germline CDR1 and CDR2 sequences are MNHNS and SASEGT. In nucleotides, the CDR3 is TGTGCCAGCAGCGCACGGCGGGGAACCGGGGAGCTGTTTTTT. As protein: CASSARRGTGELFF.

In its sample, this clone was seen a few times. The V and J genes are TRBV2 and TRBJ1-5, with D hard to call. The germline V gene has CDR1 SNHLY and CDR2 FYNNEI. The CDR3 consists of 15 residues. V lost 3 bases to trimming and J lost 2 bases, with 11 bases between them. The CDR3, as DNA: TGTGCCAGCAGTGATTCAGGAATAGGCAATCAGCCCCAGCATTTT. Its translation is CASSDSGIGNQPQHF.

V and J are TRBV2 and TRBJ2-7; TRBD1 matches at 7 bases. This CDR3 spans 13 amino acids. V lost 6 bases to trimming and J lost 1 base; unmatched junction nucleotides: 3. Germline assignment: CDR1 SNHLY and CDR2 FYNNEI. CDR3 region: CASRGGPSYEQYF. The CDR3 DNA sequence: TGTGCCAGCAGAGGGGGCCCGTCCTACGAGCAGTACTTC.

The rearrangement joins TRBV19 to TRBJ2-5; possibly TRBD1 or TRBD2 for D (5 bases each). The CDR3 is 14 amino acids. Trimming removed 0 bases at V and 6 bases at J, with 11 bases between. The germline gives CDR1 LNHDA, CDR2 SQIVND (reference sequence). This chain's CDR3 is CASSIDSWGQTQYF. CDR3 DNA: TGTGCCAGTAGTATAGATAGCTGGGGACAGACCCAGTACTTC.

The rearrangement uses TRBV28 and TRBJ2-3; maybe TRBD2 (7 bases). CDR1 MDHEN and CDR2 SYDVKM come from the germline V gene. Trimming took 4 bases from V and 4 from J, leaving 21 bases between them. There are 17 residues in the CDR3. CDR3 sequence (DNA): TGTGCCAGCAGTTCACCCCTGGAGGGGGGGCTGGCAGATACGCAGTATTTT. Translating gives CASSSPLEGGLADTQYF. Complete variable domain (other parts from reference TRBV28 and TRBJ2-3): DVKVTQSSRYLVKRTGEKVFLECVQDMDHENMFWYRQDPGLGLRLIYFSYDVKMKEKGDIPEGYSVSREKKERFSLILESASTNQTSMYLCASSSPLEGGLADTQYFGPGTRLTVL.

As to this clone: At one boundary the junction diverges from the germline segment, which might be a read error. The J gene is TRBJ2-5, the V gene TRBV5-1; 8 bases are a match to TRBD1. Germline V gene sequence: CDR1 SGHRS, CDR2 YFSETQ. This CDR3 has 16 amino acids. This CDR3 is CASSPGQGRVQDTQYF. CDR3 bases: TGCGCCAGCAGCCCTGGACAGGGCCGCGTACAAGACACCCAGTACTTC.

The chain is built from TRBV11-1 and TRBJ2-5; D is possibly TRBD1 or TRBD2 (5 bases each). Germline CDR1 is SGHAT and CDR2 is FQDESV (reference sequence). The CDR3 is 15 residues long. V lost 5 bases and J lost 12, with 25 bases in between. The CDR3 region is CASSRGTGDLATKYF. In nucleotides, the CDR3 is TGTGCCAGCAGCCGAGGTACCGGGGACCTCGCAACCAAGTACTTC.

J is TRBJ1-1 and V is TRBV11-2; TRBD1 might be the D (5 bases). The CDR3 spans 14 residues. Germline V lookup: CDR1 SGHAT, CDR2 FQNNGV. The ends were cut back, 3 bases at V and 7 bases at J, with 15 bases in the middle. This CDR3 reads CASSFGTGQYEAFF. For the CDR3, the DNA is TGTGCCAGCAGCTTTGGGACCGGGCAGTATGAAGCTTTCTTT.

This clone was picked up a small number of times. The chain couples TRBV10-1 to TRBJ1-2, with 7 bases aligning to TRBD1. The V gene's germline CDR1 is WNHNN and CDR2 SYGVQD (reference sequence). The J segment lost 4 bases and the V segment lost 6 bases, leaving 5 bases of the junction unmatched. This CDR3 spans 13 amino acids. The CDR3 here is CASSRDRAYGYTF. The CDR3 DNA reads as TGCGCCAGCAGCCGCGACAGGGCCTATGGCTACACCTTC.

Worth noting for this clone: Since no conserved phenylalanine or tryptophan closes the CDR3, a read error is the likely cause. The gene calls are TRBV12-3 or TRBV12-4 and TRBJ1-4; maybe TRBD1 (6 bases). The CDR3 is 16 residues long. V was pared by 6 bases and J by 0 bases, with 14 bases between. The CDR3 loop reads CASSNRVGPTNEKLFY. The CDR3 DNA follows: TGTGCCAGCAGCAACAGGGTGGGTCCAACTAATGAAAAACTGTTTTAT.

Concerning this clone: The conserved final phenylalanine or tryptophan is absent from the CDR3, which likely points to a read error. The DNA of the CDR3 is TGCGCCAGCAGCACAGACTTCTACACTGAGCCCCAGCATGTT. This gives the protein CASSTDFYTEPQHV. This chain connects TRBV4-1 to TRBJ1-5; D call uncertain. This CDR3 has 14 amino acids. Germline CDR1 and CDR2: MGHRA and YSYEKL. V shed 5 bases and J shed 8 bases, with 16 bases lying between them.

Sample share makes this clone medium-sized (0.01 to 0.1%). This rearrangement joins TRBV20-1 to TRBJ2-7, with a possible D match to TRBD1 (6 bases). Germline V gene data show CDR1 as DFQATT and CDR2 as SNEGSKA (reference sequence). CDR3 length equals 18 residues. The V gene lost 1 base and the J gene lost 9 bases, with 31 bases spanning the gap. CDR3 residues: CSARASRGFYMRATGQYF. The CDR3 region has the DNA TGCAGTGCTAGAGCCTCCAGGGGTTTTTATATGAGAGCCACGGGGCAGTACTTC.

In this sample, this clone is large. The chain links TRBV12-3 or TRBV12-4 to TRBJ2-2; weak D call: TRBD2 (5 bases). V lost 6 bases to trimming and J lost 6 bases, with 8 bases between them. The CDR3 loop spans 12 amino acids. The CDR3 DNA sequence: TGTGCCAGCAGACTAGTTTCCGGGGAGCTGTTTTTT. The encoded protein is CASRLVSGELFF.

The CDR3 region is CASSPRTSGGAYNEQFF. DNA for the CDR3: TGTGCCAGCAGCCCCAGGACTAGCGGGGGGGCCTACAATGAGCAGTTCTTC. The J gene is TRBJ2-1, the V gene TRBV7-3, with 15 bases matching TRBD2. V dropped 5 bases and J dropped 2; count of bases not matched to a gene: 4. Germline CDR1 and CDR2: SGHTA and FQGTGA. This CDR3 is 17 amino acids long. Complete variable domain (other parts from reference TRBV7-3 and TRBJ2-1): GAGVSQTPSNKVTEKGKYVELRCDPISGHTALYWYRQSLGQGPEFLIYFQGTGAADDSGLPNDRFFAVRPEGSVSTLKIQRTERGDSAVYLCASSPRTSGGAYNEQFFGPGTRLTVL.